This record covers a single T cell receptor beta chain. Antigen specificity is unknown. Sequenced by immunoSEQ multiplex PCR; TCRdb stores in-frame clones only, minus some. The repertoire holds 65,000 to 70,000 clones, with 83% as singletons. These data come from a study of T cell responses to AZD1222 COVID-19 vaccine. Germline CDR1 and CDR2: SGHRS and YFSETQ. This CDR3 is 17 amino acids long. V was pared by 5 bases and J by 1 base, with 9 bases of the junction left unmatched. The study, taken as a whole, reports: White British ancestry dominated among donors, who included more females, and clonal diversity was possibly underestimated. Just a handful of people given AZD1222 tested seropositive at baseline. None of the repertoires were sampled until the peak T cell response had passed.

Second doses were pooled across both intervals (about 4 or about 12 weeks). Sequencing was performed on peripheral blood, taken 28 days after the second AZD1222 dose. The source is an adult who received the AZD1222 COVID-19 vaccine. The V gene is TRBV5-1, the J gene TRBJ2-2; 9 bases line up with TRBD1. CDR3 sequence: CASRPGTGILNTGELFF. CDR3 bases: TGCGCCAGCAGACCCGGGACAGGGATATTGAACACCGGGGAGCTGTTTTTT.